These 8 T cell receptor beta chains were all obtained from the same sample, sequenced in a study of blood T cell repertoires in COVID-19 (dated by TCRdb to the early 2020s). Library preparation used the immunoSEQ multiplex PCR assay. The immuneACCESS repertoire file appears here via TCRdb, limited to in-frame rearrangements. These files lack a portion of the clones; in checked studies, under half of the deficit traces to unresolved V genes, and the cause of the others is not known. In all, the sample holds about 280,000 clones, and around 84% of those were seen once. About 2.5% of the sample is taken by the ten largest. Material: PBMCs or T cells enriched from blood (not recorded which). The receptors shown here come from a woman aged 45-65 years who had recovered from COVID-19.

This chain uses TRBV5-1 with TRBJ1-1; 10 bases match TRBD1. Trimming took 0 bases from V and 5 from J; bases not matched to a gene: 4. Germline-derived CDR1 and CDR2 are SGHRS and YFSETQ. This CDR3 is 15 amino acids long. The CDR3 spells CASSLAGQGNTEAFF. CDR3 DNA: TGCGCCAGCAGCTTGGCGGGACAGGGGAATACTGAAGCTTTCTTT.

The rearrangement uses TRBV2 and TRBJ1-4; D is unresolved. Trimming pared 6 bases from V and 7 bases from J, leaving 18 bases between. The CDR3 has 15 amino acids. Germline values: CDR1 SNHLY, CDR2 FYNNEI. The CDR3 nucleotides are TGTGCCAGCAGCCGGACCCCAGGCGGGATTGAAAAACTGTTTTTT. Protein product: CASSRTPGGIEKLFF.

CDR3 residues: CACGGLEGENNYGYTF. For the CDR3, the DNA is TGTGCCTGCGGGGGTTTAGAAGGGGAGAATAACTATGGCTACACCTTC. This chain joins TRBV30 and TRBJ1-2, with a possible D match to TRBD1 (5 bases). The CDR3 length is 16 residues. Germline lookup yields CDR1 GTSNPN and CDR2 SVGIG (reference sequence). Trimming removed 6 bases from V and 1 base from J, with 21 bases in between. Combining the CDR3 with reference TRBV30 and TRBJ1-2 gives the whole variable domain SQTIHQWPATLVQPVGSPLSLECTVEGTSNPNLYWYRQAAGRGLQLLFYSVGIGQISSEVPQNLSASRPQDRQFILSSKKLLLSDSGFYLCACGGLEGENNYGYTFGSGTRLTVV.

The gene calls are TRBV3-1 (or the pseudogene TRBV3-2) and TRBJ1-3; no reliable D call. CDR3 length: 14 amino acids. CDR1 LGHDT and CDR2 YNNKEL come from the germline V gene (reference sequence). V was shortened by 3 bases and J by 0 bases, with 6 bases between the two germline ends. The CDR3 loop is CASSQRASGNTIYF. The CDR3, as DNA: TGTGCCAGCAGCCAGAGAGCCTCTGGAAACACCATATATTTT.

The rearrangement links TRBV19 to TRBJ2-7; TRBD2 might be the D (6 bases). This CDR3 has 15 residues. Trimming left V 6 bases short and J 2 bases short, with 17 bases between. Germline values: CDR1 LNHDA, CDR2 SQIVND (reference sequence). CDR3 protein: CASRNQDTGAYEQYF. The DNA of the CDR3 is TGTGCCAGTAGAAACCAAGACACGGGGGCCTACGAGCAGTACTTC.

This clone appeared once. The rearrangement joins TRBV29-1 to TRBJ2-7; TRBD1 agrees at 7 bases. Germline trimming cut 5 bases from V and 2 bases from J; bases unmatched to any gene: 15. The CDR3 extends over 16 amino acids. CDR1 is SQVTM, CDR2 ANQGSEA, per germline. CDR3 nucleotide sequence: TGCAGCGTTCGCTTGGTCACAGGGGCCGATACCTACGAGCAGTACTTC. It is translated as CSVRLVTGADTYEQYF.

The chain carries TRBV19 and TRBJ1-1; possible D gene TRBD1, 6 bases. The germline gives CDR1 LNHDA, CDR2 SQIVND (reference sequence). This CDR3 is 14 amino acids long. Trimming stripped 3 bases from V and 2 bases from J, with 10 bases between. The CDR3 DNA follows: TGTGCCAGTAGTATCAGGACAGACAACACTGAAGCTTTCTTT. It specifies CASSIRTDNTEAFF.

This clone has only a few counts. The chain has TRBV11-2 and TRBJ2-7; a possible D gene is TRBD1 (6 bases). The germline gives CDR1 SGHAT, CDR2 FQNNGV. CDR3 length: 15 residues. The germline V and J ends were trimmed by 2 bases and 3 bases, with 14 bases remaining between them. In DNA, the CDR3 is TGTGCCAGCAGCTTACATTGGACAGTGAACTACGAGCAGTACTTC. Amino acid sequence: CASSLHWTVNYEQYF.